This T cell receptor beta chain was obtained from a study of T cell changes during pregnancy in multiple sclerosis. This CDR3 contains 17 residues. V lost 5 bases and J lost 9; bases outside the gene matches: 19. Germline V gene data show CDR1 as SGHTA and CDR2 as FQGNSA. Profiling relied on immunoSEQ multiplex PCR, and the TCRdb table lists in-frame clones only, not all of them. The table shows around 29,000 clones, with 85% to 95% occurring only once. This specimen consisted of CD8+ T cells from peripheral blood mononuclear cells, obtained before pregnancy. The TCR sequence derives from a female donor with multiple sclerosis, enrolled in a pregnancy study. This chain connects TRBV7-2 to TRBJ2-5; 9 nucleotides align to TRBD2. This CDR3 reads CASSARPTSGFPGAQYF. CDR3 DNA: TGTGCCAGCAGCGCCCGGCCAACTAGCGGGTTCCCCGGGGCCCAGTACTTC.